This TCR beta chain was found in a study of blood T cells in healthy people across ages. Study outcomes and limitations: Diversity was higher, and naive CD4+ cells more numerous, in long-lived donors than in aged donors. A conclusive naive versus antigen-experienced comparison was prevented by the unsorted PBMCs. Donor CMV status, an unknown factor, possibly confounded changes in expanded clonotypes.

As to this clonotype: Its antigen is currently unknown.

Germline CDR1 MNHEY, CDR2 SVGEGT. The CDR3 contains 15 residues. It was with a sample-barcoded 5' primer and a J-beta primer mix that a second PCR of roughly 6 to 11 cycles was run. TCRdb re-called the 5' RACE reads through MiXCR, storing one row per CDR3 protein. Here the sample spans about 670,000 distinct CDR3 sequences, around 43% being singletons. Every sample had a minimum of 6.5 million PBMCs isolated. Sequenced input: blood. V is TRBV6-2 or TRBV6-3 and J is TRBJ2-1, with D possibly matching TRBD2 (6 bases). Judging by the DNA end, TRBJ2-7 fits better; the J call may be wrong. This clonotype was obtained from a man at least 80 years old in good health. This CDR3 reads CASRYGRGQNNEQYF. The CDR3 region has the DNA TGTGCCAGCAGATACGGGAGAGGGCAGAACAATGAGCAGTACTTC.